What follows are 8 T cell receptor beta chains derived from one specimen sequenced in a study of blood T cell repertoires in COVID-19. The repertoire was sequenced with immunoSEQ multiplex PCR; TCRdb's copy has only in-frame clones and lacks some. The table shows over 80,000 clones, with around 83% occurring only once. The sample comprised peripheral blood. The receptors shown here come from a woman aged 55-75 years with acute or convalescent COVID-19.

V is TRBV3-1 (or the pseudogene TRBV3-2) and J is TRBJ1-1; D is unclear. The length of the CDR3 is 16 residues. V was clipped by 2 bases and J by 3 bases, with 16 bases between them. The germline V gene encodes CDR1 LGHDT and CDR2 YNNKEL (reference sequence). The CDR3: CASSQMGPLRDTEAFF. CDR3 nucleotide sequence: TGTGCCAGCAGCCAAATGGGTCCTCTACGGGACACTGAAGCTTTCTTT.

This clone has only a few counts. The genes are TRBV27 and TRBJ2-7; D might be TRBD2 (5 bases). The CDR3 contains 15 residues. V shed 6 bases and J shed 0 bases, with 15 bases lying between them. CDR1 MNHEY and CDR2 SMNVEV come from the germline V gene (reference sequence). CDR3 nucleotides: TGTGCCAGCAGAACACTAGTATCATCCTCCTACGAGCAGTACTTC. Its translation is CASRTLVSSSYEQYF.

This rearrangement joins TRBV20-1 to TRBJ1-2; no clear D gene. This CDR3 is built from 10 residues. The germline V and J ends were trimmed by 5 bases and 2 bases, with 3 bases remaining between them. The germline V gene encodes CDR1 DFQATT and CDR2 SNEGSKA (reference sequence). CDR3 sequence: CSALNYGYTF. The DNA for the CDR3 is TGCAGTGCTCTCAACTATGGCTACACCTTC.

This sequence joins TRBV6-5 and TRBJ2-1; possibly TRBD2 for D (5 bases). Trimming cost V 2 bases and J 16 bases, with 21 bases left between them. From germline, CDR1 is MNHEY and CDR2 SVGAGI. The CDR3 has 14 residues. The CDR3 spells CASSYNHPPGIRFF. The CDR3 DNA sequence: TGTGCCAGCAGTTACAATCACCCCCCCGGGATTCGCTTCTTC.

V is TRBV11-3 and J is TRBJ2-2; 8 nucleotides agree with TRBD2. Germline CDR1 is SGHNT and CDR2 is YENEEA. V lost 0 bases, J lost 5 bases, and 2 bases stayed unmatched. The CDR3 is 15 amino acids. The CDR3 nucleotides read TGTGCCAGCAGCTTAGAAGCGGGAGTTACCGGGGAGCTGTTTTTT. It specifies CASSLEAGVTGELFF.

The chain recombines TRBV6-5 with TRBJ1-5, with 8 bases fitting TRBD1. Germline trimming cut 6 bases from V and 12 bases from J; bases unmatched to any gene: 4. CDR3 length: 11 amino acids. Germline V gene lookup returns CDR1 MNHEY and CDR2 SVGAGI. The CDR3 protein is CASRRQGYQHF. CDR3 coding DNA: TGTGCCAGCAGGAGACAGGGGTACCAGCATTTT.

The chain joins TRBV6-1 to TRBJ1-2; D is undetermined. Between the trimmed V and J ends, which lost 0 bases and 3 bases, there was a span of 11 bases. The germline CDR1 and CDR2 sequences are MNHNS and SASEGT. The length of the CDR3 is 15 residues. The CDR3 sequence is CASSEAWWSDYGYTF. The CDR3 DNA reads as TGTGCCAGCAGTGAAGCGTGGTGGAGTGACTATGGCTACACCTTC.

The genes are TRBV29-1 and TRBJ2-1, with D possibly being TRBD2 (5 bases). The ends were cut back, 5 bases at V and 0 bases at J, with 14 bases in the middle. Germline V gene data show CDR1 as SQVTM and CDR2 as ANQGSEA. This CDR3 has 15 amino acids. CDR3 coding DNA: TGCAGCGTTTCTCCAGGTGGGAGCTCCTACAATGAGCAGTTCTTC. Amino acids: CSVSPGGSSYNEQFF.